A selection of T cell receptor beta chains follows, all from one sample in a study of cytomegalovirus exposure and HLA in healthy donors. The assay was immunoSEQ multiplex PCR, and TCRdb's table has in-frame clones only and misses some. The data show 130,000 or so clones, about four fifths seen once. The sample taken for sequencing was PBMCs. The receptor source for this set is a woman aged 18-29 years in good health and CMV-seronegative. Both conserved end residues are trimmed from each CDR3. D genes are given only for firm matches.

d_gene: TRBD1; j_gene: TRBJ1-5; v_gene: TRBV6-1; CDR3aa: ASSGDRRFNSNQPQH
d_gene: NA; j_gene: TRBJ1-5; v_gene: TRBV7-2; CDR3aa: ASSLKVGTGAQPQH
d_gene: NA; j_gene: TRBJ1-1; v_gene: TRBV6-1; CDR3aa: ASSAQLNTEAF
d_gene: NA; j_gene: TRBJ1-1; v_gene: TRBV4-1; CDR3aa: ASSQGVATEAF
d_gene: NA; j_gene: TRBJ2-1; v_gene: TRBV27; CDR3aa: ASSSTSNSYNEQF
d_gene: NA; j_gene: TRBJ2-3; v_gene: TRBV28; CDR3aa: ASSFMVGGKGTDTQY
d_gene: NA; j_gene: TRBJ1-4; v_gene: TRBV11-3; CDR3aa: ASSWRAGEKLF
d_gene: TRBD2; j_gene: TRBJ2-1; v_gene: TRBV7-3; CDR3aa: ASSLIAGGINEQF
d_gene: TRBD1; j_gene: TRBJ1-3; v_gene: TRBV2; CDR3aa: ASSWTGGNGNTIY
d_gene: NA; j_gene: TRBJ2-1; v_gene: TRBV6-6; CDR3aa: ASSLRQDAYNEQF
d_gene: TRBD1; j_gene: TRBJ2-7; v_gene: TRBV19; CDR3aa: ASSITPGGFEQY